Shown below are 29 T cell receptor beta chains from a single sample sequenced in a study of CD8 T cells in ankylosing spondylitis. TCRdb reprocessed the 5' RACE reads via MiXCR and lists one record per CDR3 protein. The sample lists about 250,000 distinct CDR3 sequences, roughly 8.2% occurring once. Sequencing was done on a sample of blood, either unsorted or a sorted T cell fraction (not recorded which). The origin of the receptors is a female donor with ankylosing spondylitis or in good health (not recorded which).

This clonotype was observed many times. V gene TRBV6-2 or TRBV6-3 combines with J gene TRBJ2-2; weak D call: TRBD2 (5 bases). Trimming removed 6 bases from V and 6 bases from J, with 20 bases in between. The germline V gene has CDR1 MNHEY and CDR2 SVGEGT. There are 16 residues in the CDR3. CDR3 region: CASRGRRTRVSGELFF. As DNA, the CDR3 is TGTGCCAGCAGAGGACGACGGACTCGCGTTTCCGGGGAGCTGTTTTTT.

This clonotype was detected many times. The gene calls are TRBV4-1 and TRBJ1-1; D possibly corresponds to TRBD1 (5 bases). Germline CDR1 reads MGHRA; CDR2 reads YSYEKL. The CDR3 extends over 15 amino acids. Trimming left V 1 base short and J 6 bases short, with 15 bases between. This CDR3 reads CASSQGQGTAAEAFF. CDR3 in DNA: TGCGCCAGCAGCCAAGGTCAGGGCACGGCGGCTGAAGCTTTCTTT.

This clonotype was observed many times. V usage is TRBV6-6 and J usage is TRBJ2-5; D call uncertain. There are 12 residues in the CDR3. CDR1 and CDR2 (germline): MNHNY, SVGAGI (reference sequence). V was shortened by 4 bases and J by 5 bases, with 8 bases between the two germline ends. CDR3 nucleotide sequence: TGTGCCAGCAGTTCGCAGAGGGAGACCCAGTACTTC. This codes for CASSSQRETQYF.

This clonotype was counted between two and nine times. The chain uses TRBV6-5 and TRBJ2-7, with 9 positions matching TRBD1. V lost 2 bases to trimming and J lost 6 bases; unmatched junction nucleotides: 8. Per the germline V gene, CDR1 is MNHEY and CDR2 is SVGAGI. The CDR3 has 15 residues. The CDR3 sequence is CASSYPGQGFGEQYF. The CDR3 coding sequence is TGTGCCAGCAGTTACCCGGGACAGGGTTTCGGCGAGCAGTACTTC.

This clonotype has a count of ten or more. The V call is TRBV5-1, the J call TRBJ1-3; no clear D gene. Deletions cut 2 bases from V and 0 bases from J, with 6 bases between. CDR3 length equals 14 residues. Germline V lookup: CDR1 SGHRS, CDR2 YFSETQ. This CDR3 is CASSLAFSGNTIYF. CDR3 bases: TGCGCCAGCAGCTTAGCCTTCTCTGGAAACACCATATATTTT.

The rearrangement joins TRBV20-1 to TRBJ2-7; 7 bases agree with TRBD2. The germline gives CDR1 DFQATT, CDR2 SNEGSKA (reference sequence). This CDR3 is built from 14 residues. V trimming: 5 bases; J trimming: 3 bases; junction bases outside the gene matches: 10. The CDR3 loop is CSAGERGPRYEQYF. CDR3 DNA sequence: TGCAGTGCTGGTGAGCGGGGTCCGCGCTACGAGCAGTACTTC.

There are many counts of this clonotype. This chain joins TRBV25-1 and TRBJ2-7; 7 bases match TRBD1. V was clipped by 7 bases and J by 6 bases; unmatched bases: 12. The CDR3 has 14 residues. The germline V gene has CDR1 MGHDK and CDR2 SYGVNS. CDR3 loop: CASNTGAGPSEQYF. CDR3 coding DNA: TGTGCCAGCAACACAGGGGCAGGCCCCTCCGAGCAGTACTTC.

This clonotype was picked up a small number of times. The chain joins TRBV27 to TRBJ1-1; D unclear. The CDR3 totals 15 residues. The germline V gene has CDR1 MNHEY and CDR2 SMNVEV (reference sequence). The V gene lost 6 bases and the J gene lost 0 bases, with 14 bases spanning the gap. The chain's CDR3 is CASRQQTALNTEAFF. Here the CDR3 DNA reads TGTGCCAGCAGGCAGCAAACAGCTTTGAACACTGAAGCTTTCTTT.

This clonotype occurred many times. The gene calls are TRBV5-4 and TRBJ2-1; D is ambiguous. Trimming cost V 2 bases and J 6 bases, with 9 bases left between them. Germline V gene lookup returns CDR1 SGHNT and CDR2 YYREEE (reference sequence). This CDR3 spans 13 amino acids. The CDR3 region has the DNA TGTGCCAGCAGCTTAGACTGGGCCAATGAGCAGTTCTTC. As protein: CASSLDWANEQFF.

At least ten counts were recorded for this clonotype. The chain joins TRBV5-1 to TRBJ2-2; 8 positions match TRBD1. The CDR3 runs 15 residues. Germline V CDR1 and CDR2: SGHRS, YFSETQ. The junction had 4 bases not matched to a gene; V was cut back by 6 bases and J by 0 bases. As DNA, the CDR3 is TGCGCCAGCATCCGGGACAGGTCGAACACCGGGGAGCTGTTTTTT. It is translated as CASIRDRSNTGELFF.

There are a few counts of this clonotype. V usage is TRBV18 and J usage is TRBJ2-1; no definite D call. Trimming pared 3 bases from V and 7 bases from J, leaving 13 bases between. The CDR3 has 14 amino acids. CDR1 is KGHSH, CDR2 LQKENI, per germline. CDR3 loop: CASSPTQRSNEQFF. The DNA of the CDR3 is TGTGCCAGCTCACCCACTCAAAGGAGTAATGAGCAGTTCTTC. Filled out from reference TRBV18 and TRBJ2-1, the complete variable domain reads NAGVMQNPRHLVRRRGQEARLRCSPMKGHSHVYWYRQLPEEGLKFMVYLQKENIIDESGMPKERFSAEFPKEGPSILRIQQVVRGDSAAYFCASSPTQRSNEQFFGPGTRLTVL.

This clonotype came up many times. This chain joins TRBV27 and TRBJ2-7; no clear D gene. Looked up from germline, CDR1 is MNHEY and CDR2 is SMNVEV (reference sequence). V lost 6 bases and J 4 bases, leaving 13 bases between the germline ends. The CDR3 has 13 amino acids. The CDR3 coding sequence is TGTGCCAGCAGACGAACAGACGCGTACGAGCAGTACTTC. Protein: CASRRTDAYEQYF.

This clonotype was detected ten times or more. V gene TRBV4-2 combines with J gene TRBJ2-3, with a tentative D call TRBD2 (5 bases). The V end lost 4 bases, the J end lost 8 bases, and 10 bases lay between the germline ends. Germline V gives CDR1 LGHNA, CDR2 YNFKEQ. This CDR3 is built from 12 residues. CDR3 sequence (DNA): TGTGCCAGCAGCCCCGCGGGCCGTACGCAGTATTTT. Its protein product is CASSPAGRTQYF.

This clonotype was seen ten or more times. J is TRBJ2-7 and V is TRBV5-1, with 9 bases matching TRBD2. The junction had 14 bases not matched to a gene; V was cut back by 4 bases and J by 6 bases. Germline loops: CDR1 SGHRS, CDR2 YFSETQ. CDR3 length equals 16 residues. CDR3 region: CASSPGLAFVVGEQYF. CDR3 in DNA: TGCGCCAGCAGCCCGGGACTAGCATTTGTAGTCGGCGAGCAGTACTTC.

This clonotype was observed at least ten times. The chain is built from TRBV7-9 and TRBJ1-1, with unresolved D. CDR1 and CDR2 from the germline V gene are SEHNR and FQNEAQ (reference sequence). The CDR3 consists of 17 residues. The ends were cut back, 5 bases at V and 4 bases at J, with 23 bases in the middle. CDR3 loop: CASSITEVGGTSTEAFF. The CDR3 bases are TGTGCCAGCAGCATAACCGAAGTGGGCGGCACCAGCACTGAAGCTTTCTTT.

In this sample, this clonotype turned up many times. The V and J genes are TRBV5-1 and TRBJ2-5, with TRBD2 identical over 9 bases. The CDR3 length is 14 residues. The germline CDR1 and CDR2 sequences are SGHRS and YFSETQ. After removal of 2 bases from V and 4 bases from J, the junction contained 3 bases not matched to a gene. The DNA for the CDR3 is TGCGCCAGCAGCTTAACTAGCGGGCCAGAGACCCAGTACTTC. Translating it yields CASSLTSGPETQYF.

On this clonotype itself: This may come from a read error, since a much larger clone is one base off. The rearrangement links TRBV11-3 to TRBJ2-5; either TRBD1 or TRBD2 may fit D (6 bases each). Germline V CDR1 and CDR2: SGHNT, YENEEA. The CDR3 loop spans 14 amino acids. The CDR3 region is CAGSSGDSRETQYF. CDR3 DNA: TGTGCCGGCAGCTCAGGGGACTCTCGGGAGACCCAGTACTTC.

In its sample, this clonotype was seen many times. The chain carries TRBV15 and TRBJ2-5; D is perhaps TRBD2 (6 bases). This CDR3 has 16 amino acids. Germline V CDR1 and CDR2: LNHNV, YYDKDF (reference sequence). V was pared by 2 bases and J by 4 bases, with 17 bases between. The CDR3 spells CATSRTGRSGRETQYF. CDR3 in DNA: TGTGCCACCAGCAGAACCGGACGCTCCGGGAGAGAGACCCAGTACTTC.

This clonotype was recorded at least ten times. The chain has TRBV12-3 or TRBV12-4 and TRBJ2-1, with TRBD2 matching over 7 bases. The CDR3 spans 14 residues. Trimming took 4 bases from V and 8 from J; bases not matched to a gene: 8. The CDR3: CASSWVAGADEQFF. The DNA of the CDR3 is TGTGCCAGCAGTTGGGTGGCGGGAGCGGATGAGCAGTTCTTC.

Regarding this clonotype: A much larger clone differs by one base, so this may be a read error. The rearrangement links TRBV20-1 to TRBJ2-3; maybe TRBD2 (5 bases). CDR1 and CDR2 from the germline V gene are DFQATT and SNEGSKA (reference sequence). The CDR3 contains 16 residues. CDR3 coding DNA: TGCAGTGCTAGAGAGGTCGGCCTAGCAAGCATAGATACGCAGTATTTT. Protein product: CSAREVGLASIDTQYF.

This clonotype was counted many times. This chain links TRBV20-1 with TRBJ1-1; D gene unclear. The CDR3 is made up of 13 amino acids. With 3 bases removed from V and 10 bases from J, the gap between germline ends came to 18 bases. CDR1 is DFQATT, CDR2 SNEGSKA, per germline (reference sequence). CDR3 residues: CSARDLMTEGAFF. CDR3 DNA sequence: TGCAGTGCTAGGGACCTTATGACTGAGGGAGCTTTCTTT.

This clonotype was found many times. The chain couples TRBV5-1 to TRBJ2-6; no clear D gene. V shed 0 bases and J shed 0 bases, with 10 bases lying between them. This CDR3 region has 17 residues. Per the germline V gene, CDR1 is SGHRS and CDR2 is YFSETQ. This chain's CDR3 is CASSLAPLSSGANVLTF. The CDR3 DNA sequence: TGCGCCAGCAGCTTGGCGCCATTGAGCTCTGGGGCCAACGTCCTGACTTTC.

This clonotype was recorded at least ten times. This sequence joins TRBV20-1 and TRBJ2-1; 11 bases agree with TRBD2. V gave up 4 bases and J gave up 2 bases; unmatched junction bases: 7. CDR1 and CDR2 (germline): DFQATT, SNEGSKA (reference sequence). The CDR3 contains 16 residues. The CDR3 region has the DNA TGCAGTGCTATGCTAGCGGGAGGAGGAACCTACAATGAGCAGTTCTTC. Protein: CSAMLAGGGTYNEQFF.

There are many counts of this clonotype. The V call is TRBV15, the J call TRBJ2-5; D is possibly TRBD1 (5 bases). This CDR3 region has 13 residues. Trimming took off 1 base at V and 4 bases at J, with 7 bases between the two ends. Germline CDR1 is LNHNV and CDR2 is YYDKDF (reference sequence). The CDR3 region has the DNA TGTGCCACCAGCAGAGGACAGAGAGAGACCCAGTACTTC. This gives the protein CATSRGQRETQYF.

Note on this clonotype: Given a much more abundant clone one base away, this may be a read error. The chain carries TRBV20-1 and TRBJ2-7; 11 bases line up with TRBD2. The CDR3 extends over 14 amino acids. V dropped 6 bases and J dropped 6; count of bases not matched to a gene: 10. Germline-derived CDR1 and CDR2 are DFQATT and SNEGSKA (reference sequence). The CDR3 DNA reads TGCAGTGCGTTGGGACTAGCGGAACCCCTCGAGCAGTACTTC. It specifies CSALGLAEPLEQYF.

This clonotype was found many times. This chain uses TRBV12-3 or TRBV12-4 with TRBJ2-7; 9 nucleotides align to TRBD1. The length of the CDR3 is 14 residues. Unmatched junction bases numbered 5, after V lost 5 bases and J lost 3 bases. The CDR3 nucleotides are TGTGCCAGCAGTACACCGGGACAGGGCTACGAGCAGTACTTC. Translation: CASSTPGQGYEQYF.

On this clonotype itself: A read error may account for a junction end that differs from germline. The V and J genes are TRBV20-1 and TRBJ2-1, with 7 bases matching TRBD2. The CDR3 consists of 14 residues. Per the germline V gene, CDR1 is DFQATT and CDR2 is SNEGSKA (reference sequence). DNA of the CDR3: TGCAGTGCAGATGGGGGGGACTCCTACAATGGGCAGTTCTTC. It specifies CSADGGDSYNGQFF.

Concerning this clonotype itself: A much larger clone lies one base from this, so it may be a read error. J is TRBJ1-5 and V is TRBV11-2; TRBD1 is a possible D gene (5 bases). CDR1 and CDR2 (germline): SGHAT, FQNNGV. The CDR3 consists of 15 residues. CDR3 protein: CVSSPTGESNQPQHF. The CDR3 DNA follows: TGTGTCAGCAGCCCGACGGGGGAGAGCAATCAGCCCCAGCATTTT.

This clonotype was counted at least ten times. This rearrangement joins TRBV27 to TRBJ2-2; 7 nucleotides line up with TRBD1. Germline CDR1 MNHEY, CDR2 SMNVEV (reference sequence). The CDR3 has 15 residues. The trim removed 3 bases at V and 1 base at J, leaving 2 bases unmatched. CDR3 DNA sequence: TGTGCCAGCAGTTTCTGGACAGGGAACACCGGGGAGCTGTTTTTT. Its translation: CASSFWTGNTGELFF.